The clone carrying this TCR beta chain was seen only once. Its cognate antigen is unknown. This CDR3 has 21 amino acids. Germline lookup yields CDR1 SGHTA and CDR2 FQGNSA. V was clipped by 0 bases and J by 4 bases; unmatched bases: 19. Primers for the PCR totalled 60 Vbeta and 13 Jbeta. TCRdb's copy holds only in-frame clones and misses some; the assay was immunoSEQ multiplex PCR. The sample includes fewer than 200,000 clones, around 86% of them seen just once. The sample originates from a study of cytomegalovirus exposure and HLA in healthy donors. Study background: Earlier work reported 90 million to 120 million unique TCR beta sequences from roughly 180 million T cells.

Study results and caveats: Upon later analysis, HLA-associated TCR beta chains proved more clonally expanded than other, equally common chains. The authors later found most CMV-associated TCR beta chains appeared HLA-restricted. With later analysis, a missense DCLRE1C variant became linked to TCR beta V- and J-gene trimming.

The TCR sequence derives from a girl aged 2 to 9 in good health and CMV-seropositive. The sequencing sample was made of PBMCs. The chain links TRBV7-2 to TRBJ2-7; 12 bases align to TRBD2. The CDR3 spells CASSLARTGLAGSIVLYEQYF. The CDR3 DNA sequence: TGTGCCAGCAGCTTAGCCCGAACGGGACTAGCGGGTTCTATCGTCCTGTACGAGCAGTACTTC.